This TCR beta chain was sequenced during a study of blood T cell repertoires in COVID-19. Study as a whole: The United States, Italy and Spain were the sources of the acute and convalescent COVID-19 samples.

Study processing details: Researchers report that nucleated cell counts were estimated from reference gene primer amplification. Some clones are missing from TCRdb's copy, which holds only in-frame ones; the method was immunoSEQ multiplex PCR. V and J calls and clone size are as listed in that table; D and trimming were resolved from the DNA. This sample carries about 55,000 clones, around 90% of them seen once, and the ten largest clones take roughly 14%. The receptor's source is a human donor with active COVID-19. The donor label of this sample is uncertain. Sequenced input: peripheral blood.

In DNA form, the CDR3 reads TGTGCCAGCAGTAAAGGGACAGAAGCTTTCTTT. Translating it yields CASSKGTEAFF. The chain carries TRBV6-2 or TRBV6-3 and TRBJ1-1; maybe TRBD1 (6 bases). CDR1 is MNHEY, CDR2 SVGEGT, per germline. The CDR3 is 11 amino acids. V was pared by 5 bases and J by 8 bases, with 9 bases between.